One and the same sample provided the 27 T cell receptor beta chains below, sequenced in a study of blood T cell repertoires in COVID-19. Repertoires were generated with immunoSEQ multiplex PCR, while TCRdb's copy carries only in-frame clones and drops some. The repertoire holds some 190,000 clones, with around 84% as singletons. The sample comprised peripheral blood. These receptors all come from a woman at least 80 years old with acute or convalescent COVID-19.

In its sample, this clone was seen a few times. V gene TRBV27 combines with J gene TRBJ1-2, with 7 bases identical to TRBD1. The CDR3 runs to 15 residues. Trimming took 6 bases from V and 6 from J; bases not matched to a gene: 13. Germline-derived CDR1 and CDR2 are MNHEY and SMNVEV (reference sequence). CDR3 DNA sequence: TGTGCCAGCAGCTGGGAGGAGGGACAGATAAATGGCTACACCTTC. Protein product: CASSWEEGQINGYTF.

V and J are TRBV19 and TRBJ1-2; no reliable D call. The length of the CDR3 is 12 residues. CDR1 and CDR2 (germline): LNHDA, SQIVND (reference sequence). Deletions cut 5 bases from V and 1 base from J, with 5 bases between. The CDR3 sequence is CASSFSNYGYTF. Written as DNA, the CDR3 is TGTGCCAGTAGTTTCAGTAACTATGGCTACACCTTC. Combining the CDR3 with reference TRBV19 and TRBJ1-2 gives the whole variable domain DGGITQSPKYLFRKEGQNVTLSCEQNLNHDAMYWYRQDPGQGLRLIYYSQIVNDFQKGDIAEGYSVSREKKESFPLTVTSAQKNPTAFYLCASSFSNYGYTFGSGTRLTVV.

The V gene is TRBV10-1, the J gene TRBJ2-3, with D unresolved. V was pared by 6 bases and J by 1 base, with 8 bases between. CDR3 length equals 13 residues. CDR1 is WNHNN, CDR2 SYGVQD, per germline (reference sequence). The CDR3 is CASSVPGTDTQYF. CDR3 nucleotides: TGCGCCAGCAGCGTCCCAGGCACAGATACGCAGTATTTT.

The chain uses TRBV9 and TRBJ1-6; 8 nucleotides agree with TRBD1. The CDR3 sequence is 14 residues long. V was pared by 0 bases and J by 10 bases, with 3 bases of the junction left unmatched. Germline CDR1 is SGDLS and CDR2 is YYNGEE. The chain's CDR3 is CASSVGQGRSPLHF. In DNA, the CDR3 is TGTGCCAGCAGCGTAGGACAGGGGCGGTCACCCCTCCACTTT.

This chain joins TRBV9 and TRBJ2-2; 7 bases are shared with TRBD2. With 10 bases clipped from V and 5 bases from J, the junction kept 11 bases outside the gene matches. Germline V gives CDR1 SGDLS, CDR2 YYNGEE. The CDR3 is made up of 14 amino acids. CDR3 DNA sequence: TGTGCCCAGACCTGGCTAGCGGTGACCGGGGAGCTGTTTTTT. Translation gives CAQTWLAVTGELFF.

CDR3 sequence (DNA): TGTGCCAGCAGTATAGCGGGAGCCTACACAGATACGCAGTATTTT. The encoded protein is CASSIAGAYTDTQYF. The chain is built from TRBV7-2 and TRBJ2-3, with 9 bases that match TRBD2. CDR1 and CDR2 (germline): SGHTA, FQGNSA. V was pared by 6 bases and J by 2 bases, with 6 bases of the junction left unmatched. The CDR3 spans 15 residues.

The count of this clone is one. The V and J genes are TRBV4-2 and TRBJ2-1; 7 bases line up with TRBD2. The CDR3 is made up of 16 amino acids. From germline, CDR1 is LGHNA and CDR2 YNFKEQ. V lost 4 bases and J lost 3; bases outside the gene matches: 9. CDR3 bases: TGTGCCAGCAGCCGAGAGGCGGGAGAATTCTACAATGAGCAGTTCTTC. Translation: CASSREAGEFYNEQFF.

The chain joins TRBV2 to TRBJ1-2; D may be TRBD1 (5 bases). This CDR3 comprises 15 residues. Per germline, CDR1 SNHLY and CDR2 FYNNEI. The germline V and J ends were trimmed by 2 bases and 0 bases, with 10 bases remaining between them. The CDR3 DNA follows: TGTGCCAGCAGTGAAAGGGGCGTGGCTAACTATGGCTACACCTTC. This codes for CASSERGVANYGYTF.

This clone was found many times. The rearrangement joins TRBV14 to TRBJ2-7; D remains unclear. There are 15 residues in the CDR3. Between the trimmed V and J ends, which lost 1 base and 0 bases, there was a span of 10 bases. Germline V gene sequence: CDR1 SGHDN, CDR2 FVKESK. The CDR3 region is CASSQVAWSSYEQYF. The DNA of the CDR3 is TGTGCCAGCAGCCAAGTTGCATGGAGCTCCTACGAGCAGTACTTC.

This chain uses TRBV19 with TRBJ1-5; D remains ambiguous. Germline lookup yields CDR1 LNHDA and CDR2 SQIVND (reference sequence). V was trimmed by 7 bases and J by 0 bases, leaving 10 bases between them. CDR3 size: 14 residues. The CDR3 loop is CASTQAISNQPQHF. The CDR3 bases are TGTGCCAGTACTCAGGCGATTAGCAATCAGCCCCAGCATTTT.

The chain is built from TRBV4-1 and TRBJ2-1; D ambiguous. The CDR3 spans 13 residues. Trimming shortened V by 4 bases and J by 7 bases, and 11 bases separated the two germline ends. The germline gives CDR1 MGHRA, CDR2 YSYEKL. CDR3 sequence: CASSRSNENEQFF. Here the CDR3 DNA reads TGCGCCAGCAGCCGTTCAAATGAGAATGAGCAGTTCTTC.

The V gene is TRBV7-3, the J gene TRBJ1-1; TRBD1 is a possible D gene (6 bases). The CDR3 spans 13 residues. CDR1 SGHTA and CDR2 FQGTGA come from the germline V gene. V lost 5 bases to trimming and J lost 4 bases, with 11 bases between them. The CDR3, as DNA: TGTGCCAGCAGCGAACAGGGTAGCACTGAAGCTTTCTTT. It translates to CASSEQGSTEAFF.

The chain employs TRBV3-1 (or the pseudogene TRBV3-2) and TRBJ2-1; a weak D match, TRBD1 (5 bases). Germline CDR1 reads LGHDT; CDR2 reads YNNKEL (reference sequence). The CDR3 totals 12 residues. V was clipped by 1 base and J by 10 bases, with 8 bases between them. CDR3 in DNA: TGTGCCAGCAGCCAAGCAAGGGGCGAGCAGTTCTTC. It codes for CASSQARGEQFF.

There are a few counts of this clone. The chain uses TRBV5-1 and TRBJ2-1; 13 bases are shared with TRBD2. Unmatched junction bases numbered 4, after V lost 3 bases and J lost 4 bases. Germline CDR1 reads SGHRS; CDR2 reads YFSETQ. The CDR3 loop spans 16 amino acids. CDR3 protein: CASSSGTSGMYNEQFF. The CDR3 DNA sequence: TGCGCCAGCAGCTCCGGGACTAGCGGGATGTACAATGAGCAGTTCTTC.

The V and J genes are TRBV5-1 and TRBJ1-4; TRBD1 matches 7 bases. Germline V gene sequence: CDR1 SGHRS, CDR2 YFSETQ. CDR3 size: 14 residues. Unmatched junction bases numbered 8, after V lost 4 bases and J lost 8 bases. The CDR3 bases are TGCGCCAGCAGCCCATTCACAGGGGAGGAAAAACTGTTTTTT. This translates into CASSPFTGEEKLFF. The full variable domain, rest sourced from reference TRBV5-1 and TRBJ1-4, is KAGVTQTPRYLIKTRGQQVTLSCSPISGHRSVSWYQQTPGQGLQFLFEYFSETQRNKGNFPGRFSGRQFSNSRSEMNVSTLELGDSALYLCASSPFTGEEKLFFGSGTQLSVL.

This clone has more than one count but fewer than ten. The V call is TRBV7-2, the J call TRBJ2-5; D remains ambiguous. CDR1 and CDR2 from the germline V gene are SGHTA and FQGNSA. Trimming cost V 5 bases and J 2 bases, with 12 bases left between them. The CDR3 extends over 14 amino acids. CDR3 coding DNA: TGTGCCAGCAGCCTATTCGGAGATCAAGAGACCCAGTACTTC. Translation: CASSLFGDQETQYF.

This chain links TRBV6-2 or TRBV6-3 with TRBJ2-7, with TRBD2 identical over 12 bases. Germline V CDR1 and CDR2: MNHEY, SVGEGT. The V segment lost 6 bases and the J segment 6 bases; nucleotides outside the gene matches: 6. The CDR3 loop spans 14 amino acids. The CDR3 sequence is CASSRGTSGSEQYF. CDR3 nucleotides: TGTGCCAGCAGCCGAGGGACTAGCGGGTCCGAGCAGTACTTC.

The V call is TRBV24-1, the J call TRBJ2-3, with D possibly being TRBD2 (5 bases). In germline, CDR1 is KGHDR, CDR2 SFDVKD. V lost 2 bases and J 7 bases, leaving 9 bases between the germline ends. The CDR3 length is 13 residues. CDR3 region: CATSDWTGNTQYF. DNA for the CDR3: TGTGCCACCAGTGATTGGACGGGGAATACGCAGTATTTT.

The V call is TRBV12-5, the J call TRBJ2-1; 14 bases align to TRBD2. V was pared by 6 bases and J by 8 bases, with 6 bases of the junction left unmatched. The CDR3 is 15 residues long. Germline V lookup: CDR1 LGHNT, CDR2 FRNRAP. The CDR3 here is CASGPGLAGVDEQFF. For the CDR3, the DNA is TGTGCTAGTGGCCCGGGACTAGCGGGAGTGGATGAGCAGTTCTTC.

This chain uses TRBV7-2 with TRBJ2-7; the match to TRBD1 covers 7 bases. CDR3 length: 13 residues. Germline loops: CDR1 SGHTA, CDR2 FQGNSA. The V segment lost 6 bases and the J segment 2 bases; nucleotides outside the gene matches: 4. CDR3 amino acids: CASRVGQAYEQYF. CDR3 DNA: TGTGCCAGCAGGGTTGGACAGGCCTACGAGCAGTACTTC.

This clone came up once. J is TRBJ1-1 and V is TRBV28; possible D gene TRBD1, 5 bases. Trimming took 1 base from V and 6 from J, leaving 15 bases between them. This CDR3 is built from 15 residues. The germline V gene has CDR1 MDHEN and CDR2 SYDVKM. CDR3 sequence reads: CASSLSQGRPAEAFF. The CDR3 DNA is TGTGCCAGCAGTTTATCCCAGGGTAGGCCTGCTGAAGCTTTCTTT.

The CDR3 reads CASGLWGRNYGYTF. CDR3 DNA sequence: TGTGCTAGTGGTTTGTGGGGGAGGAACTATGGCTACACCTTC. The chain carries TRBV12-5 and TRBJ1-2, with D perhaps TRBD1 (5 bases). The CDR3 loop spans 14 amino acids. Germline V gene lookup returns CDR1 LGHNT and CDR2 FRNRAP. V dropped 2 bases and J dropped 2 bases, with 9 bases sitting between them.

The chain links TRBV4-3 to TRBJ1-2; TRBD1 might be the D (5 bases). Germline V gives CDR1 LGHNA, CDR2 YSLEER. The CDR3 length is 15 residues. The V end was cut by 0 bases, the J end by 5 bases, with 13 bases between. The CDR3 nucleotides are TGCGCCAGCAGCCAAGAGCGGACACAACTTTATGGCTACACCTTC. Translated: CASSQERTQLYGYTF.

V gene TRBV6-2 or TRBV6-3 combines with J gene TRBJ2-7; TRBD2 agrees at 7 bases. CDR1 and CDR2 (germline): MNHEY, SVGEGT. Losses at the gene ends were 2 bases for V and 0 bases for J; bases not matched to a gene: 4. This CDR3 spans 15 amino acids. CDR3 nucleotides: TGTGCCAGCAGTTACGGGGGGAGGGCCTCCTACGAGCAGTACTTC. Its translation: CASSYGGRASYEQYF.

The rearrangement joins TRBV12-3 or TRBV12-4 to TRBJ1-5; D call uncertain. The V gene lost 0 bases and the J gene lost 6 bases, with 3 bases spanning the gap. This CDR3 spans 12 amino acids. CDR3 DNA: TGTGCCAGCAGTTTAGCGAGTCAGCCCCAGCATTTT. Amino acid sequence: CASSLASQPQHF.

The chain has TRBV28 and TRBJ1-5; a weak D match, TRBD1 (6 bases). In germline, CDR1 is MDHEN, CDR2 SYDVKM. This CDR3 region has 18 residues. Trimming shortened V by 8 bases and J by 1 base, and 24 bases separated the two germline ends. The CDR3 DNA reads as TGTGCCAGCTTCGGAACCGGGGGCGGGGGCCGGAGCAATCAGCCCCAGCATTTT. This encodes CASFGTGGGGRSNQPQHF.

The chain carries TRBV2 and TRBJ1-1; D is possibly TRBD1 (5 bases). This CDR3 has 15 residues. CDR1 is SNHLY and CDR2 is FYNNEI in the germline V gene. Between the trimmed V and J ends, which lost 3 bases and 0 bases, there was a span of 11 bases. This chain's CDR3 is CASSEQGGMNTEAFF. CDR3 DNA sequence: TGTGCCAGCAGTGAGCAGGGTGGGATGAACACTGAAGCTTTCTTT. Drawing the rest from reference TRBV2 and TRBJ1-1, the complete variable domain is EPEVTQTPSHQVTQMGQEVILRCVPISNHLYFYWYRQILGQKVEFLVSFYNNEISEKSEIFDDQFSVERPDGSNFTLKIRSTKLEDSAMYFCASSEQGGMNTEAFFGQGTRLTVV.